Reported below is one TCR beta chain. The sample originates from a study of human T cells and chemical hapten exposure. The time point was: patch test 1, 2 weeks after DPC sensitization. Treatment noted: therapeutic diphenylcyclopropenone sensitization with weekly scalp DPC. TCRdb processed the RACE reads anew with MiXCR; each CDR3 protein has one entry. This table has some 170,000 distinct CDR3 sequences, approximately 20% appearing once. V was clipped by 5 bases and J by 2 bases, with 13 bases between them. Germline-derived CDR1 and CDR2 are DFQATT and SNEGSKA (reference sequence). This CDR3 region has 13 residues.

Sequencing used whole blood, obtained in connection with sensitization to the hapten diphenylcyclopropenone (DPC). The genes are TRBV20-1 and TRBJ2-7; unclear D gene. This TCR was sampled from a woman between 45 and 65 years old with alopecia areata. Some clones in this sample may be carry-over from other donors' samples. The CDR3 region has the DNA TGCAGTGCTGACTCAGACCCGACCTACGAGCAGTACTTC. It codes for CSADSDPTYEQYF.